Below, 13 T cell receptor beta chains from the same sample are listed, as sequenced in a study of vaccination and CD4 T cells after COVID-19. No cognate antigen is known for these TCRs. Sequencing of the DNA from cultured CD4+ T cells was carried out with the Oncomine TCR Beta short-read assay. One entry per CDR3 protein results from TCRdb running MiXCR on the PCR reads. The table has tens of thousands of distinct CDR3 sequences, less than 45% seen once. Noted time point: late sampling 161 to 241 days after vaccination in a few convalescent patients. The treatment is: approximately 9-day PBMC culture with coronavirus spike peptide pools or control peptides (ViraFEST assay). Sample: CD4+ T cells from blood, cultured in vitro, taken about 7 months after SARS-CoV-2 vaccination. Receptor source: a human donor who had recovered from COVID-19.

This clonotype has more than one count but fewer than ten. The chain uses TRBV6-1 and TRBJ2-7; unclear D gene. Germline CDR1 is MNHNS and CDR2 is SASEGT. This CDR3 has 14 amino acids. The V and J ends lost 6 bases and 1 base respectively, with 13 bases between them. The CDR3 loop is CASRPIDRSYEQYF. CDR3 nucleotide sequence: TGTGCCAGCAGGCCTATAGACCGTTCCTACGAGCAGTACTTC.

Remarks on this clonotype: A read error is likely here: a far larger clone is one base away. The genes are TRBV27 and TRBJ2-7; 11 bases agree with TRBD2. This CDR3 is built from 15 residues. J gave up 2 bases and V 4 bases, and 4 bases lay outside the gene matches. CDR1 and CDR2 (germline): MNHEY, SMNVEV (reference sequence). CDR3 sequence: CASSSPGLAAYEQYF. In DNA, the CDR3 is TGTGCCAGCAGTTCGCCGGGACTAGCGGCCTACGAGCAGTACTTC.

This clonotype occurred a few times. The rearrangement joins TRBV18 to TRBJ2-7, with D unclear. The CDR3 covers 14 residues. Germline values: CDR1 KGHSH, CDR2 LQKENI. Trimming took 2 bases from V and 3 from J, leaving 11 bases between them. The CDR3, as DNA: TGTGCCAGCTCACCAGGATACACCGTCTACGAGCAGTACTTC. It is translated as CASSPGYTVYEQYF.

This clonotype has only a few counts. The CDR3 nucleotides read TGTGCCAGCAGCTCGGGGATCTGGTATGGCTACACCTTC. This encodes CASSSGIWYGYTF. The V call is TRBV7-2, the J call TRBJ1-2; D unclear. The V end was cut by 4 bases, the J end by 5 bases, with 11 bases between. Looked up from germline, CDR1 is SGHTA and CDR2 is FQGNSA. The CDR3 consists of 13 residues.

Details on this clonotype: This may come from a read error, since a much larger clone is one base off. V and J are TRBV24-1 and TRBJ2-5; weak D call: TRBD1 (6 bases). Germline-derived CDR1 and CDR2 are KGHDR and SFDVKD. The CDR3 consists of 14 residues. V lost 12 bases to trimming and J lost 9 bases, with 25 bases between them. DNA for the CDR3: TGTGCCTCGATTAAGCGGAGCGAAGAGGGGGCCCAGTACTTC. Protein sequence: CASIKRSEEGAQYF.

This clonotype qualifies as medium-sized (0.01 to 0.1%). V and J are TRBV6-5 and TRBJ2-7; 7 bases line up with TRBD2. The CDR3 is made up of 14 amino acids. Looked up from germline, CDR1 is MNHEY and CDR2 is SVGAGI. Losses at the gene ends were 2 bases for V and 5 bases for J; bases not matched to a gene: 6. The CDR3 DNA reads TGTGCCAGCAGTTACGGGAGGGAATCTGACGAGCAGTACTTC. Its translation is CASSYGRESDEQYF.

The genes are TRBV27 and TRBJ2-5; either TRBD1 or TRBD2 may fit D (5 bases each). CDR1 and CDR2 (germline): MNHEY, SMNVEV (reference sequence). Trimming took off 0 bases at V and 4 bases at J, with 9 bases between the two ends. The CDR3 spans 14 residues. CDR3 nucleotide sequence: TGTGCCAGCAGTTTATCGCGAGGGACAGAGACCCAGTACTTC. Residues: CASSLSRGTETQYF.

The rearrangement links TRBV4-3 to TRBJ2-3, with D perhaps given as TRBD1 or TRBD2 (6 bases each). Germline loops: CDR1 LGHNA, CDR2 YSLEER. Trimming shortened V by 1 base and J by 2 bases, and 16 bases separated the two germline ends. The CDR3 is 17 residues long. CDR3 protein: CASSQVGGHEDTDTQYF. The CDR3, as DNA: TGCGCCAGCAGCCAAGTCGGGGGCCACGAAGACACAGATACGCAGTATTTT.

The chain has TRBV18 and TRBJ2-5; D is perhaps TRBD1 (6 bases). The germline V gene has CDR1 KGHSH and CDR2 LQKENI. The V gene lost 5 bases and the J gene lost 7 bases, with 11 bases spanning the gap. The CDR3 sequence is 12 residues long. The CDR3 sequence: CASSGDTGTQYF. The CDR3 DNA sequence: TGTGCCAGCTCAGGGGACACCGGGACCCAGTACTTC.

In DNA, the CDR3 is TGTGCCAGCAGCCAAGGGCATTCACCCCTCCACTTT. Amino acid sequence: CASSQGHSPLHF. The chain carries TRBV14 and TRBJ1-6; D is ambiguous. The CDR3 sequence is 12 residues long. Trimming left V 1 base short and J 8 bases short, with 3 bases between. Germline values: CDR1 SGHDN, CDR2 FVKESK.

This clonotype came up a few times. This chain uses TRBV19 with TRBJ2-7; D remains ambiguous. From germline, CDR1 is LNHDA and CDR2 SQIVND (reference sequence). The V gene lost 3 bases and the J gene lost 2 bases, with 11 bases spanning the gap. The CDR3 spans 14 residues. Here the CDR3 DNA reads TGTGCCAGTAGTATCTTTAGTGAGGCCTACGAGCAGTACTTC. Its translation is CASSIFSEAYEQYF.

The chain uses TRBV15 and TRBJ1-2; 7 nucleotides align to TRBD1. Germline values: CDR1 LNHNV, CDR2 YYDKDF (reference sequence). The CDR3 length is 15 residues. V shed 1 base, J shed 7 bases, and the junction held 9 bases outside the gene matches. CDR3 residues: CATSRGQGVYFGYTF. CDR3 bases: TGTGCCACCAGCAGAGGACAGGGTGTCTATTTTGGCTACACCTTC.

The chain recombines TRBV2 with TRBJ2-7, with 11 positions matching TRBD2. Germline V CDR1 and CDR2: SNHLY, FYNNEI. This CDR3 has 16 residues. J was trimmed by 2 bases and V by 4 bases; bases with no gene match: 7. The CDR3 is CASSVRGTSGPYEQYF. CDR3 DNA: TGTGCCAGCAGTGTGAGGGGGACTAGCGGCCCCTACGAGCAGTACTTC.